The entry that follows covers one TCR beta chain sequence. The CDR3 consists of 14 residues. Germline V CDR1 and CDR2: MNHNY, SVGAGI (reference sequence). V shed 4 bases and J 4 bases; nucleotides not matched to a gene: 6. The data were obtained in a study of blood T cell repertoires in COVID-19. Followed longitudinally, the Seattle patients had been enrolled during active infection. Per the authors' pipeline: By means of reference gene primer amplification, nucleated cell counts were estimated. TCRdb keeps only in-frame clones here, not all; method: immunoSEQ multiplex PCR. V, J and clone size are those of that table, while D and trimming were read from the DNA. The sample contains almost 400,000 clones, about 90% of which appear only once.

Sequencing was done on a sample of peripheral blood. The chain uses TRBV6-6 and TRBJ2-5; 7 nucleotides match TRBD2. The receptor comes from a woman aged 55-70 years with COVID-19, enrolled during active disease. The CDR3 DNA reads TGTGCCAGCAGTTGGGGGGGTGGTCCAGAGACCCAGTACTTC. Its translation is CASSWGGGPETQYF.